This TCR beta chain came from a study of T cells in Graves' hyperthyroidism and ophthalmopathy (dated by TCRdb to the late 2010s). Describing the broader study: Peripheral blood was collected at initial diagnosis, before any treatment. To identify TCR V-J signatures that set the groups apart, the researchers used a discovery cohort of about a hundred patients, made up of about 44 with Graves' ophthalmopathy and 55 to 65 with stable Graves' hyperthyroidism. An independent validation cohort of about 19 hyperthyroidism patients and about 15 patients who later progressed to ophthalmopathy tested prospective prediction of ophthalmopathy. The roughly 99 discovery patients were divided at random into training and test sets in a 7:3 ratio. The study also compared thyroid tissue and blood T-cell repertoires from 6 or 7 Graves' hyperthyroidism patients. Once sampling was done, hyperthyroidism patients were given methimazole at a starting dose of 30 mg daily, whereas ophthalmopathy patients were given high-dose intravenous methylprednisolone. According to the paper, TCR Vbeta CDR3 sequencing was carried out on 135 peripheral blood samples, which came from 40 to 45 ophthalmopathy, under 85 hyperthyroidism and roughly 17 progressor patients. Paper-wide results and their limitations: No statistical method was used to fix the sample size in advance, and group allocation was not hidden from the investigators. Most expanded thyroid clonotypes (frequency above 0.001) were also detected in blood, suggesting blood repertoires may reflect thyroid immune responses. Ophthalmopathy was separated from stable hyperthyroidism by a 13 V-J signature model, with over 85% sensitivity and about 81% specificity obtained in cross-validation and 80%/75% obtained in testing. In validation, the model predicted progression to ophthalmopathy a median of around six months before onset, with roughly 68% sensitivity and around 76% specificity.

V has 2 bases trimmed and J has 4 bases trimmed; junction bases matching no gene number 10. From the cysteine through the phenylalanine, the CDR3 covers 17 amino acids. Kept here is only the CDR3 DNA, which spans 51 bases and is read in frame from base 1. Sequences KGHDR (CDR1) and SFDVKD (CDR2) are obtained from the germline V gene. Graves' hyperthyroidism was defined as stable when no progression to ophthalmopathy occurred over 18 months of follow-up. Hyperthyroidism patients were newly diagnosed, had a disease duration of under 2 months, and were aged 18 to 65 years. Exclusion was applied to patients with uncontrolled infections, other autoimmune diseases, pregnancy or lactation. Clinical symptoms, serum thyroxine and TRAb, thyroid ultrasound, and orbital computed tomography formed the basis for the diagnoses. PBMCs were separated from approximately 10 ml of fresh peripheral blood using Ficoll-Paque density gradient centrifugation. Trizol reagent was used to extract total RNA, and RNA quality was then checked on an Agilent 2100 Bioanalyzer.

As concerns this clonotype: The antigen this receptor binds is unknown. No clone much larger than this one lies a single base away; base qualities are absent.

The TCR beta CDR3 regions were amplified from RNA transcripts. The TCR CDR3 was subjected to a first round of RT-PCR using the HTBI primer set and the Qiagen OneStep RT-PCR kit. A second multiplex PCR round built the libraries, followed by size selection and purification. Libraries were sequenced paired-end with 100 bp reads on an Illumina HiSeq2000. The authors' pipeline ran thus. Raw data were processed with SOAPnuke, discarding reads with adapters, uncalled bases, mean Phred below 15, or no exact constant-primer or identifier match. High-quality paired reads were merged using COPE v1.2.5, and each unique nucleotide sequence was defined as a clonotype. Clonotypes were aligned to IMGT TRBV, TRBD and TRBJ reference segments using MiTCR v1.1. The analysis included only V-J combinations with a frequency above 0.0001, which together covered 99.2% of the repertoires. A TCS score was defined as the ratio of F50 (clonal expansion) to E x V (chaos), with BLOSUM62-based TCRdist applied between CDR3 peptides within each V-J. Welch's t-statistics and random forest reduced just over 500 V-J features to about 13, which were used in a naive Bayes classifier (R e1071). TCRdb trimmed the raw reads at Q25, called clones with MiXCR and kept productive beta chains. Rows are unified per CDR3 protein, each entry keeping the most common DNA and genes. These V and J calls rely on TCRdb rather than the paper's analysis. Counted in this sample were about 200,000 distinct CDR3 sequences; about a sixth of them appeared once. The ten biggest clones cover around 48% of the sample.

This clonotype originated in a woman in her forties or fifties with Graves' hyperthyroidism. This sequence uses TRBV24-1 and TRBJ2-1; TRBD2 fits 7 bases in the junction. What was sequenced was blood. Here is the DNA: TGTGCCACCAGTGATTCAATGGGGAGCGGGGTATACAATGAGCAGTTCTTC. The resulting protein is CATSDSMGSGVYNEQFF.